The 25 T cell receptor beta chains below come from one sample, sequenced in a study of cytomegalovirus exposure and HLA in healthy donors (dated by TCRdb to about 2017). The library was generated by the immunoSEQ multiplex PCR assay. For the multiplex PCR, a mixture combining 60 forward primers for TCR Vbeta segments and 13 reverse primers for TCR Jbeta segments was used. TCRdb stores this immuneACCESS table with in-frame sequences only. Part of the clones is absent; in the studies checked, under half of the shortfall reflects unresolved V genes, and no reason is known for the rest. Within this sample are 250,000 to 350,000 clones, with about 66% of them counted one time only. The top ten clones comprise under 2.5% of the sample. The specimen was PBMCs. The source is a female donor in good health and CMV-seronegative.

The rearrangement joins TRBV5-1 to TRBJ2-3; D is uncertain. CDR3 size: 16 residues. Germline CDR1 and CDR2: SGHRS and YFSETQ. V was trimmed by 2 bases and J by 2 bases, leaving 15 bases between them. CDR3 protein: CASSFGQLSTTDTQYF. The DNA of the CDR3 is TGCGCCAGCAGCTTTGGGCAGTTGTCAACCACAGATACGCAGTATTTT.

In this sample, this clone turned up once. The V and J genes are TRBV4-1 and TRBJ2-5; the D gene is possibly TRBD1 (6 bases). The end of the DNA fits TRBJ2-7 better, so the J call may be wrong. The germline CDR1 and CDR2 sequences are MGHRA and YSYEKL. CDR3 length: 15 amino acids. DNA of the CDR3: TGCGCCAGCAGCCTACGGGACACCAGCTCCTACGAGCAGTACTTC. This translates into CASSLRDTSSYEQYF.

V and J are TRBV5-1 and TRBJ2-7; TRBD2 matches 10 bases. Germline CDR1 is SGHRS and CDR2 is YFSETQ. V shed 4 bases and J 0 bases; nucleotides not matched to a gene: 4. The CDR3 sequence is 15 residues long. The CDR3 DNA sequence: TGCGCCAGCAGCCCTGGACTAGCGGCCTCCTACGAGCAGTACTTC. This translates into CASSPGLAASYEQYF.

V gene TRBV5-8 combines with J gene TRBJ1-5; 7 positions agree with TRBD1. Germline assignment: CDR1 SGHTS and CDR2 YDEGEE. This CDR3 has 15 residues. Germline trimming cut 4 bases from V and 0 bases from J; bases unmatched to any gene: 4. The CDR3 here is CASSRGQISNQPQHF. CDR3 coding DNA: TGTGCCAGCAGCAGGGGACAGATTAGCAATCAGCCCCAGCATTTT.

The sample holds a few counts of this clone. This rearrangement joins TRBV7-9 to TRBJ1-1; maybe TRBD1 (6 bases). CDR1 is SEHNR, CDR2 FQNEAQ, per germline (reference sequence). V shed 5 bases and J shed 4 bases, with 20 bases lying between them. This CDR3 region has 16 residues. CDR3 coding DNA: TGTGCCAGCAGCCCAAGGCGCGGGGAGGGGGGCACTGAAGCTTTCTTT. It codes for CASSPRRGEGGTEAFF.

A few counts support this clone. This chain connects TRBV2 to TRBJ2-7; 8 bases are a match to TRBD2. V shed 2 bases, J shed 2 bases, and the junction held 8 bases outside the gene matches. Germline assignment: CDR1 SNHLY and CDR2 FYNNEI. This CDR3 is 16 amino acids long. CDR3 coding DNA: TGTGCCAGCAGTGAAACTTATAGCGGGAACACCTACGAGCAGTACTTC. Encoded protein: CASSETYSGNTYEQYF.

DNA of the CDR3: TGCGCCAGCAGTGTGGGAGCCCCCACAGATACGCAGTATTTT. Translated, it gives CASSVGAPTDTQYF. The chain has TRBV10-2 and TRBJ2-3; tentative D call: TRBD2 (5 bases). The CDR3 extends over 14 amino acids. CDR1 and CDR2 (germline): WSHSY, SAAADI. V shed 4 bases and J shed 2 bases, with 10 bases lying between them.

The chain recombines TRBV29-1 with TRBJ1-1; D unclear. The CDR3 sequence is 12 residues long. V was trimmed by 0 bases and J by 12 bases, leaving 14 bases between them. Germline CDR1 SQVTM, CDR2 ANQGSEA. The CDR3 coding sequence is TGCAGCGTTGAAGAGGACTCGACGCTTTCTTTCTTT. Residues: CSVEEDSTLSFF.

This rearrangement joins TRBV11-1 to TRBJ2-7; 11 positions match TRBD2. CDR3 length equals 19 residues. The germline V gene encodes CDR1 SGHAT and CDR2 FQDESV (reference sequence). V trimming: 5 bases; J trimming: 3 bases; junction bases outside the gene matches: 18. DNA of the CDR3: TGTGCCAGCAGCGACGGGGTTCTAGCGGGAGGTGGGCTTCTCTACGAGCAGTACTTC. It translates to CASSDGVLAGGGLLYEQYF.

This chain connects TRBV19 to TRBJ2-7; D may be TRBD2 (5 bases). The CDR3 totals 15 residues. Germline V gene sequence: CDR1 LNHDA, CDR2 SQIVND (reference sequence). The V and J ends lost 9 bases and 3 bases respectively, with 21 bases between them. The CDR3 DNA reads TGTGCCAGAAGTCCAGAGGGCCCGCAAAACTACGAGCAGTACTTC. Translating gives CARSPEGPQNYEQYF.

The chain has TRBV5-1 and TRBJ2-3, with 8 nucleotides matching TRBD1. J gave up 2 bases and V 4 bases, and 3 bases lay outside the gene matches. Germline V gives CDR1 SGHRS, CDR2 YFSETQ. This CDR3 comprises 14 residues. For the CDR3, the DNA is TGCGCCAGCAGCCCGGACAGGGCCACAGATACGCAGTATTTT. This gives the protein CASSPDRATDTQYF.

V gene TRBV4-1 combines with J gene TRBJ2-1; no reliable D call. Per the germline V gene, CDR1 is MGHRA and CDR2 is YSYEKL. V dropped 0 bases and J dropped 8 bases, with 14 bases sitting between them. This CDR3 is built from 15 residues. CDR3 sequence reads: CASSQDRVSQDEQFF. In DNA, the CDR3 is TGCGCCAGCAGCCAAGATCGAGTCTCTCAGGATGAGCAGTTCTTC.

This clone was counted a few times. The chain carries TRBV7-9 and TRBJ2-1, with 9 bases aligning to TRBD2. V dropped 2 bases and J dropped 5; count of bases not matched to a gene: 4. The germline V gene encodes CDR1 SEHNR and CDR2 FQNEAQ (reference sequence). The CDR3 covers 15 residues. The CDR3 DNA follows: TGTGCCAGCAGCTTACTAGCGGGGAGAAACAATGAGCAGTTCTTC. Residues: CASSLLAGRNNEQFF.

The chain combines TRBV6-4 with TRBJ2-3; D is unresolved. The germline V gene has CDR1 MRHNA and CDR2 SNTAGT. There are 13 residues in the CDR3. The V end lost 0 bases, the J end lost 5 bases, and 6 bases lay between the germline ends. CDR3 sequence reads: CASSDSEKDTQYF. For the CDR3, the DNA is TGTGCCAGCAGTGACTCGGAGAAAGATACGCAGTATTTT.

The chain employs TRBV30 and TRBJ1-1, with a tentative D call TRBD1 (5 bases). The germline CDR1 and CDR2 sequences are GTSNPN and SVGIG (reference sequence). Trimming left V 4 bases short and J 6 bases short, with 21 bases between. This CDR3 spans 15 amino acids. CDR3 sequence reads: CAWNGGVGAVPEAFF. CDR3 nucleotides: TGTGCCTGGAATGGGGGGGTTGGGGCGGTACCTGAAGCTTTCTTT.

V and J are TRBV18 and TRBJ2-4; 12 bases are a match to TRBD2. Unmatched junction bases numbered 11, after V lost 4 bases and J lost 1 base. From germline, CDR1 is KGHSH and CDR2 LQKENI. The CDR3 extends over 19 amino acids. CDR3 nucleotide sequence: TGTGCCAGCTCACAGACCGGGACTAGCGGGTCAAATGCCAAAAACATTCAGTACTTC. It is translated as CASSQTGTSGSNAKNIQYF.

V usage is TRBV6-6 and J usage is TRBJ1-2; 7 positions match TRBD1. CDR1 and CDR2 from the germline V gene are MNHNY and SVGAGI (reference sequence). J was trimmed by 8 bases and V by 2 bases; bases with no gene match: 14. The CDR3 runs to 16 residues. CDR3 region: CASSYPTARGTDGYTF. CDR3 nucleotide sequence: TGTGCCAGCAGTTACCCTACCGCCAGGGGGACAGACGGCTACACCTTC.

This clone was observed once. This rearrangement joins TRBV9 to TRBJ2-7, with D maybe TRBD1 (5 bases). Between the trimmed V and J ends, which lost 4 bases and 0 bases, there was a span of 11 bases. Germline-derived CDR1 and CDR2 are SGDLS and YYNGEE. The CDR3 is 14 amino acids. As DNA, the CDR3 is TGTGCCAGCAGCTCCTCGGACACCTCCTACGAGCAGTACTTC. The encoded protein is CASSSSDTSYEQYF. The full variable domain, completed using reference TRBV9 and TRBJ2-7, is DSGVTQTPKHLITATGQRVTLRCSPRSGDLSVYWYQQSLDQGLQFLIQYYNGEERAKGNILERFSAQQFPDLHSELNLSSLELGDSALYFCASSSSDTSYEQYFGPGTRLTVT.

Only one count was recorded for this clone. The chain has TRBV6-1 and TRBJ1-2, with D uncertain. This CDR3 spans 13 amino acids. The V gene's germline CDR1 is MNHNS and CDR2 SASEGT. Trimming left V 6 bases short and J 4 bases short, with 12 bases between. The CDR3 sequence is CASSSSGSYGYTF. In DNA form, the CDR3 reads TGTGCCAGCAGCTCCTCCGGTAGCTATGGCTACACCTTC.

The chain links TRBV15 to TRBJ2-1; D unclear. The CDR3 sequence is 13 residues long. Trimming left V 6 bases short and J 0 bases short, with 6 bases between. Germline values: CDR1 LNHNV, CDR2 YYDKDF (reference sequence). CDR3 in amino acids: CATRASSYNEQFF. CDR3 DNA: TGTGCCACCAGGGCTAGCTCCTACAATGAGCAGTTCTTC.

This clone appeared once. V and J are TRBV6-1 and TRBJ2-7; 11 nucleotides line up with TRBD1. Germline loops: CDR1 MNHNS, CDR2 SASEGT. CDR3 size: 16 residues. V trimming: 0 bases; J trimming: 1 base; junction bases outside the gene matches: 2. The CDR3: CASSEAGTGGSYEQYF. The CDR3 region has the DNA TGTGCCAGCAGTGAAGCCGGGACAGGGGGGTCCTACGAGCAGTACTTC.

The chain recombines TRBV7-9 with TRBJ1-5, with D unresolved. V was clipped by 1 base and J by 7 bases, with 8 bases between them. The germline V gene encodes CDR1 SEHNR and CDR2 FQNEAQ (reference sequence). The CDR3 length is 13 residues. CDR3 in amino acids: CASSLGEAQPQHF. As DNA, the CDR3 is TGTGCCAGCAGCTTAGGTGAGGCCCAGCCCCAGCATTTT.

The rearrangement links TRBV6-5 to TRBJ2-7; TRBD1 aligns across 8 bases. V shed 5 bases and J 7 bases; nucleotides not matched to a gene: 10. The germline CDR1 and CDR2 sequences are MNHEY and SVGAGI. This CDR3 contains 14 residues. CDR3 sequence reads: CASSAGTGTGEQYF. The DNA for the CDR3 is TGTGCCAGCAGTGCCGGGACAGGAACTGGAGAGCAGTACTTC.

The CDR3 DNA reads TGTGCCAGCAGTCCGGGACAGGGGGGCAACGAGCAGTACTTC. It is translated as CASSPGQGGNEQYF. The rearrangement uses TRBV6-1 and TRBJ2-7; 11 positions agree with TRBD1. V was clipped by 5 bases and J by 5 bases; unmatched bases: 5. The CDR3 length is 14 residues. Germline CDR1 reads MNHNS; CDR2 reads SASEGT.

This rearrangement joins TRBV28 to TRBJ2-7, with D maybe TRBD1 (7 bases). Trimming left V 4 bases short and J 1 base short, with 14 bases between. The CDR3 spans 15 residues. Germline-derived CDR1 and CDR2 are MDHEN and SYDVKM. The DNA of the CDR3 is TGTGCCAGCAGTTCCGCAGGGGGGCTTTCCTACGAGCAGTACTTC. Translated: CASSSAGGLSYEQYF.